This T cell receptor beta chain is from a study of post-analysis software for immune sequencing data. Across the whole study: Clinical courses comprised relapsing-remitting, secondary progressive and progressive-relapsing multiple sclerosis. Whole-study findings and limits: With F measure, samples from one preparation batch clustered together strongly. When patients were compared with controls, 4 or 5 TRBV segments were more frequent, TRBV5-6, TRBV5-1 and TRBV20-1 among them.

Turning to this clonotype: Its antigen is unidentified.

The junction had 9 bases not matched to a gene; V was cut back by 3 bases and J by 5 bases. Germline V gene sequence: CDR1 SGHVS, CDR2 FQNEAQ. The CDR3 is made up of 17 amino acids. Researchers reported that TCR beta cDNA libraries carried unique molecular identifiers. The source material, about 0.85 to 11 million T cells, gave rise to 510,000 or so cDNA molecules. TCRdb itself ran the PCR reads through MiXCR, one entry per CDR3 protein. The table lists approximately 770,000 distinct CDR3 sequences, more than 45% of them singletons. The sample consisted of blood. The chain couples TRBV7-8 to TRBJ2-1, with 11 bases that match TRBD2. This receptor was obtained from a girl between 10 and 17 years old with multiple sclerosis. Here the CDR3 reads CASSLGTSGNTHNEQFF. DNA for the CDR3: TGTGCCAGCAGCTTGGGGACTAGCGGAAATACCCACAATGAGCAGTTCTTC.